The 26 T cell receptor beta chains listed next were all sequenced from one sample in a study of blood T cells in healthy people across ages. The second PCR ran roughly 6 to 11 cycles with a sample-barcoded 5' primer and J-beta primers. TCRdb called the 5' RACE reads again in MiXCR, with one record for every CDR3 protein. This table holds 800,000 to 950,000 distinct CDR3 sequences, about 48% found once. Sequenced material: blood. The source of these receptors is a man between 25 and 39 years old in good health.

The chain has TRBV7-9 and TRBJ2-5, with 9 bases lining up with TRBD1. This CDR3 comprises 14 residues. Germline CDR1 reads SEHNR; CDR2 reads FQNEAQ (reference sequence). V shed 3 bases, J shed 9 bases, and the junction held 8 bases outside the gene matches. The DNA for the CDR3 is TGTGCCAGCAGCTTGATCCGGGACAGGGTGTCCCAGTACTTC. This codes for CASSLIRDRVSQYF.

The chain carries TRBV7-2 and TRBJ1-5; weak D call: TRBD1 (5 bases). The CDR3 covers 15 residues. Trimming removed 5 bases at V and 0 bases at J, with 11 bases between. The germline V gene has CDR1 SGHTA and CDR2 FQGNSA. CDR3 nucleotides: TGTGCCAGCAGCGCCCTCGGGGGTAGCAATCAGCCCCAGCATTTT. It yields the protein CASSALGGSNQPQHF.

The chain is built from TRBV12-3 or TRBV12-4 and TRBJ2-3, with D unresolved. The CDR3 runs 15 residues. V was shortened by 3 bases and J by 6 bases, with 16 bases between the two germline ends. The DNA for the CDR3 is TGTGCCAGCAGTTTGATTGGCTATGGAAGGGATACGCAGTATTTT. Protein sequence: CASSLIGYGRDTQYF.

V is TRBV11-2 and J is TRBJ2-7; D gene ambiguous. Trimming stripped 1 base from V and 0 bases from J, with 7 bases between. Germline CDR1 reads SGHAT; CDR2 reads FQNNGV. This CDR3 has 14 residues. In nucleotides, the CDR3 is TGTGCCAGCAGCTTAGTGACTGACTCCTACGAGCAGTACTTC. Protein: CASSLVTDSYEQYF.

This chain links TRBV7-3 with TRBJ1-5; D is unresolved. Germline loops: CDR1 SGHTA, CDR2 FQGTGA. V dropped 0 bases and J dropped 5 bases, with 11 bases sitting between them. This CDR3 has 15 residues. Here the CDR3 reads CASSLTAGADQPQHF. The CDR3 region has the DNA TGTGCCAGCAGCTTAACGGCCGGCGCGGATCAGCCCCAGCATTTT. The full variable domain, in which reference TRBV7-3 and TRBJ1-5 provide the parts outside the CDR3, is GAGVSQTPSNKVTEKGKYVELRCDPISGHTALYWYRQSLGQGPEFLIYFQGTGAADDSGLPNDRFFAVRPEGSVSTLKIQRTERGDSAVYLCASSLTAGADQPQHFGDGTRLSIL.

The genes are TRBV5-1 and TRBJ1-2, with 9 bases lining up with TRBD1. The CDR3 totals 14 residues. J lost 5 bases, V lost 2 bases, and 4 bases had no gene match. The germline V gene encodes CDR1 SGHRS and CDR2 YFSETQ. Here the CDR3 reads CASSFRQGDYGYTF. The CDR3 DNA sequence: TGCGCCAGCAGCTTCAGACAGGGGGATTATGGCTACACCTTC.

This clonotype appeared once. The chain employs TRBV6-2 or TRBV6-3 and TRBJ2-7; tentative D call: TRBD2 (6 bases). With 6 bases removed from V and 5 bases from J, the gap between germline ends came to 14 bases. There are 13 residues in the CDR3. The germline V gene has CDR1 MNHEY and CDR2 SVGEGT. Here the CDR3 DNA reads TGTGCCAGCAGCTACCACACTAGCAACGAGCAGTACTTC. This gives the protein CASSYHTSNEQYF.

This clonotype appeared many times. V usage is TRBV20-1 and J usage is TRBJ1-2; no firm D call. Trimming cost V 3 bases and J 6 bases, with 20 bases left between them. The CDR3 runs 15 residues. Germline V gene sequence: CDR1 DFQATT, CDR2 SNEGSKA (reference sequence). CDR3 residues: CSASARRQVLDGYTF. The CDR3 nucleotides read TGCAGTGCTAGCGCTCGGAGGCAGGTGTTAGATGGCTACACCTTC.

This chain joins TRBV12-3 or TRBV12-4 and TRBJ2-7; D unresolved. Trimming took off 5 bases at V and 5 bases at J, with 19 bases between the two ends. This CDR3 region has 15 residues. The DNA of the CDR3 is TGTGCCAGCAGTAGAGGACCCTCCTCCCCCAACGAGCAGTACTTC. Protein sequence: CASSRGPSSPNEQYF.

This rearrangement joins TRBV7-8 to TRBJ1-4, with 10 nucleotides matching TRBD1. This CDR3 contains 18 residues. The ends lost 5 bases at V and 7 bases at J; junction bases unmatched: 16. Germline CDR1 SGHVS, CDR2 FQNEAQ. The CDR3 sequence is CASSVRDRGPGSTEKLFF. The CDR3, as DNA: TGTGCCAGCAGCGTCCGGGACAGGGGACCTGGGAGTACTGAAAAACTGTTTTTT. The whole variable domain, filled in from reference TRBV7-8 and TRBJ1-4, reads GAGVSQSPRYKVAKRGQDVALRCDPISGHVSLFWYQQALGQGPEFLTYFQNEAQLDKSGLPSDRFFAERPEGSVSTLKIQRTQQEDSAVYLCASSVRDRGPGSTEKLFFGSGTQLSVL.

The chain carries TRBV7-9 and TRBJ1-1; D gene uncertain. The CDR3 length is 17 residues. The ends were cut back, 6 bases at V and 5 bases at J, with 25 bases in the middle. In germline, CDR1 is SEHNR, CDR2 FQNEAQ (reference sequence). The CDR3 here is CASSLLDGLFARTEAFF. In nucleotides, the CDR3 is TGTGCCAGCAGTTTGTTGGACGGACTCTTCGCGCGGACTGAAGCTTTCTTT.

This clonotype was observed once. The chain links TRBV12-3 or TRBV12-4 to TRBJ2-7; D may be TRBD2 (5 bases). Trimming stripped 1 base from V and 7 bases from J, with 32 bases between. The CDR3 has 20 amino acids. The CDR3 nucleotides are TGTGCCAGCAGTTTAGAAACTAGAATGGGCCTCGGAGGCTCCTACAATGAGCAGTACTTC. Its protein is CASSLETRMGLGGSYNEQYF.

This clonotype was counted at least ten times. This sequence joins TRBV4-3 and TRBJ2-7; 8 bases are shared with TRBD1. The CDR3 has 16 residues. Germline V lookup: CDR1 LGHNA, CDR2 YSLEER. The ends lost 2 bases at V and 4 bases at J; junction bases unmatched: 10. CDR3 nucleotide sequence: TGCGCCAGCAGCCAATCTGCGACAGGGGAGGTTTACGAGCAGTACTTC. Its translation: CASSQSATGEVYEQYF.

Only a few counts were recorded for this clonotype. The rearrangement joins TRBV6-5 to TRBJ2-1, with 9 bases fitting TRBD2. The junction had 8 bases not matched to a gene; V was cut back by 6 bases and J by 5 bases. The CDR3 runs 15 residues. Germline V gene lookup returns CDR1 MNHEY and CDR2 SVGAGI. The CDR3 loop is CASRRAGGSHNEQFF. The CDR3 DNA sequence: TGTGCCAGCAGACGAGCGGGGGGTTCCCACAATGAGCAGTTCTTC.

This clonotype was seen a handful of times. Given a much more abundant clone one base away, this may be a read error. The genes are TRBV20-1 and TRBJ1-4; a possible D gene is TRBD1 (5 bases). The V end was cut by 3 bases, the J end by 7 bases, with 21 bases between. The CDR3 has 16 amino acids. Germline-derived CDR1 and CDR2 are DFQATT and SNEGSKA (reference sequence). CDR3 coding DNA: TGCAGTGCTAGGACGGGCCTTAGAATTAGGGGTGAAAAACTGTTTTTT. As protein: CSARTGLRIRGEKLFF.

This clonotype turned up a few times. The chain links TRBV12-3 or TRBV12-4 to TRBJ2-5; TRBD2 matches 7 bases. The CDR3 runs to 14 residues. V lost 5 bases and J lost 5; bases outside the gene matches: 8. Here the CDR3 DNA reads TGTGCCAGCAGTAGACCTGGGAGGGTTGAGACCCAGTACTTC. This gives the protein CASSRPGRVETQYF.

The J gene is TRBJ2-2, the V gene TRBV27; 7 bases line up with TRBD1. This CDR3 is built from 15 residues. Unmatched junction bases numbered 6, after V lost 6 bases and J lost 2 bases. From germline, CDR1 is MNHEY and CDR2 SMNVEV (reference sequence). CDR3 nucleotide sequence: TGTGCCAGCAGACCGGACAGGACAAACACCGGGGAGCTGTTTTTT. It yields the protein CASRPDRTNTGELFF.

Comment on this clonotype: One base away lies a much larger clone, so this may be a sequencing read error. The chain carries TRBV12-3 or TRBV12-4 and TRBJ2-3; D is uncertain. The V end was cut by 6 bases, the J end by 13 bases, with 14 bases between. The CDR3 has 11 residues. The CDR3: CASRSGLVEYF. CDR3 DNA sequence: TGTGCCAGCAGATCGGGCTTAGTGGAGTATTTT.

The chain is built from TRBV20-1 and TRBJ2-4, with a weak D call TRBD1 (5 bases). The end of the DNA fits TRBJ2-5 better, so the J call may be wrong. CDR1 is DFQATT, CDR2 SNEGSKA, per germline (reference sequence). The CDR3 totals 13 residues. The CDR3 region has the DNA TGCAGTGCTAGAGATTACAGGAGAGAGACCCAGTACTTC. Its translation is CSARDYRRETQYF.

This clonotype was observed at least ten times. V usage is TRBV10-3 and J usage is TRBJ1-2; 8 bases are a match to TRBD1. The V segment lost 10 bases and the J segment 5 bases; nucleotides outside the gene matches: 12. The CDR3 is 14 amino acids. CDR1 is ENHRY, CDR2 SYGVKD, per germline. Here the CDR3 DNA reads TGTGCCACCGGATCGGGACAGGACCCTTATGGCTACACCTTC. Amino acids: CATGSGQDPYGYTF.

This clonotype was seen only a few times. This chain joins TRBV4-2 and TRBJ1-2, with TRBD1 as a possible D gene (6 bases). Germline V gene sequence: CDR1 LGHNA, CDR2 YNFKEQ. The CDR3 runs to 15 residues. The ends were cut back, 5 bases at V and 4 bases at J, with 17 bases in the middle. The chain's CDR3 is CASSTEGGIFYGYTF. DNA of the CDR3: TGTGCCAGCAGCACGGAGGGGGGGATCTTCTATGGCTACACCTTC.

This clonotype has only a few counts. The chain has TRBV30 and TRBJ2-1; D unresolved. Trimming shortened V by 2 bases and J by 1 base, and 9 bases separated the two germline ends. The CDR3 is made up of 14 amino acids. Germline loops: CDR1 GTSNPN, CDR2 SVGIG (reference sequence). The CDR3 DNA sequence: TGTGCCTGGAGTAATTTAGCTTCCTACAATGAGCAGTTCTTC. It encodes CAWSNLASYNEQFF. Combining the CDR3 with reference TRBV30 and TRBJ2-1 gives the whole variable domain SQTIHQWPATLVQPVGSPLSLECTVEGTSNPNLYWYRQAAGRGLQLLFYSVGIGQISSEVPQNLSASRPQDRQFILSSKKLLLSDSGFYLCAWSNLASYNEQFFGPGTRLTVL.

The chain recombines TRBV11-3 with TRBJ1-1; D is undetermined. Germline CDR1 is SGHNT and CDR2 is YENEEA. This CDR3 contains 13 residues. V lost 3 bases to trimming and J lost 8 bases, with 13 bases between them. The CDR3 here is CASSFTRSEEAFF. CDR3 DNA sequence: TGTGCCAGCAGCTTTACGCGTTCAGAGGAAGCTTTCTTT.

The CDR3 nucleotides read TGCGCCAGCAGCCCGACGACAGTGGGTCATTCACCCCTCCACTTT. This sequence encodes CASSPTTVGHSPLHF. V and J are TRBV5-1 and TRBJ1-6; D possibly corresponds to TRBD1 (5 bases). Germline-derived CDR1 and CDR2 are SGHRS and YFSETQ. The CDR3 loop spans 15 amino acids. Trimming left V 4 bases short and J 8 bases short, with 16 bases between.

There are a few counts of this clonotype. V and J are TRBV7-9 and TRBJ2-7, with 9 nucleotides matching TRBD1. The CDR3 runs to 13 residues. CDR1 SEHNR and CDR2 FQNEAQ come from the germline V gene (reference sequence). V lost 7 bases and J lost 2; bases outside the gene matches: 3. In DNA form, the CDR3 reads TGTGCCAGCAACGGACAGGGGACCTACGAGCAGTACTTC. Its translation: CASNGQGTYEQYF.

The chain carries TRBV7-8 and TRBJ1-2; a possible D gene is TRBD1 (6 bases). The germline CDR1 and CDR2 sequences are SGHVS and FQNEAQ. The CDR3 has 14 amino acids. V was shortened by 0 bases and J by 5 bases, with 10 bases between the two germline ends. Written as DNA, the CDR3 is TGTGCCAGCAGCTTAGCGCCAGGGGTTTATGGCTACACCTTC. Its protein product is CASSLAPGVYGYTF. Complete variable domain (other parts from reference TRBV7-8 and TRBJ1-2): GAGVSQSPRYKVAKRGQDVALRCDPISGHVSLFWYQQALGQGPEFLTYFQNEAQLDKSGLPSDRFFAERPEGSVSTLKIQRTQQEDSAVYLCASSLAPGVYGYTFGSGTRLTVV.